This paragraph covers one T cell receptor beta chain sequence. This clonotype showed up just a few times. The antigen this receptor binds is unknown. Within one base of it there is no much larger clone, and no base qualities were kept. This sample is drawn from a study of T-cell memory formation after mild COVID-19 (dated by TCRdb to 2020 to 2023). Context from the whole study: Most TCR sequence clusters were specific to one of the two donors. Two young, previously healthy adult volunteers made up the cohort, one male and one female. Longitudinal TCRalpha and TCRbeta repertoire sequencing tracked T-cell clones expanding and contracting after mild COVID-19 in a couple of donors. On the study overall, not on this receptor specifically: The study included only a couple of mild cases, and larger cohorts that include severe cases with pre-infection samples were judged to be necessary. Contracting CD4+ clones were located mainly in the CM and EM memory subsets, whereas CD8+ clones were found to be enriched in EMRA. SARS-CoV-2 specificity was not confirmed for the second-wave clones peaking on day 37. Some responding clones were found in pre-infection memory, which suggests that pre-existing cross-reactive memory T cells took part in the SARS-CoV-2 response. From day 15 to 85, contracting clones showed balanced CD4/CD8 phenotypes, whereas a second wave of clones that expanded from day 15 to 37 leaned towards CD4+.

The run used an Illumina NovaSeq 6000. TCRalpha and TCRbeta cDNA libraries were built by 5'RACE with constant-segment primers, adding sample barcodes and unique molecular identifiers. Trizol reagent was used to extract RNA from every sample. Library amplification was performed in two PCR steps, and a second sample barcode and Illumina TruSeq adapters were introduced in the second step. The libraries were sequenced on an Illumina NovaSeq using 2 x 150 bp paired-end reads. In the paper's pipeline: The reads were demultiplexed and collapsed into UMI-guided consensus sequences using migec v1.2.7. Using mixcr v2.1.11, UMI consensuses were aligned to TRA and TRB V and J templates and then assembled into clonotypes. Clonotypes were classified as expanded or contracted when called significant by both edgeR and NoisET, with noise models trained on biological replicates. For edgeR calls, the thresholds were a false discovery rate-adjusted p below 0.01 and a log2 fold-change of 1. As an exploratory analysis of dynamics, max-normalized trajectories of the 1000 most abundant clonotypes were examined by PCA with hierarchical clustering. Each responding clone was given a CD4 or CD8 phenotype based on the CD4+ and CD8+ repertoires, which had been sequenced separately. The public sequencing data were trimmed at Q25 with fastp and processed into clonotypes with MiXCR by TCRdb, which kept only in-frame beta chains. Every entry covers one CDR3 protein and lists the most common genes and DNA from its rows. In this record, the V and J calls reflect TCRdb's handling and not the investigators' own analysis. This sample gives approximately 300,000 distinct CDR3 sequences in total; around 8% of them show up just once. Approximately 22% of the sample rests with the top ten.

The junction carries 12 bases between V and J, which are trimmed by 0 bases and 4 bases respectively. The germline V gene supplies CDR1 MRHNA and CDR2 SNTAGT. Its CDR3 holds 16 amino acids, cysteine through phenylalanine. The entry retains the CDR3 DNA only, 48 bases that are in frame from base 1. Ficoll-Paque density gradient centrifugation was the method used to isolate PBMCs. Specimen: PBMCs or a T cell subset sorted from them (not recorded which). Rearrangement joined TRBV6-4 to TRBJ2-2, with the D call perhaps TRBD1 or TRBD2, each one matching 5 bases. The TCR comes from a man younger than 35 who had mild COVID-19 (a few samples of this study predate the infection). The sample titles of this study are shuffled in the database, so cell type and time point are left out; the donor was told from shared clones. CDR3 sequence: CASSDSAWGITGELFF. The DNA sequence is as follows: TGTGCCAGCAGTGACTCGGCGTGGGGGATCACCGGGGAGCTGTTTTTT.